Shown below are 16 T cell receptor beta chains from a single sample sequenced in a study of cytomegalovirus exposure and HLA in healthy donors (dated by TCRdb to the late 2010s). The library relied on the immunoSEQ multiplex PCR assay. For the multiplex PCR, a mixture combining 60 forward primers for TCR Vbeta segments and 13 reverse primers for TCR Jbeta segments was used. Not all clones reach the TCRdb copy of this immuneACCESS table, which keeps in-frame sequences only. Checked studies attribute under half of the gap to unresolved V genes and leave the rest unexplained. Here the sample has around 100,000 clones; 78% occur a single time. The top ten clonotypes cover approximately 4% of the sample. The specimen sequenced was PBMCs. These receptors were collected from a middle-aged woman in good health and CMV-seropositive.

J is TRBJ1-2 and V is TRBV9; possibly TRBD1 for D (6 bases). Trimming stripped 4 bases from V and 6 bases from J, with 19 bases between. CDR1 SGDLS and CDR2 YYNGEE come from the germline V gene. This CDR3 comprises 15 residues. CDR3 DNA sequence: TGTGCCAGCAGCCAAACCCACAGGGACGTTCATGGCTACACCTTC. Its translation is CASSQTHRDVHGYTF.

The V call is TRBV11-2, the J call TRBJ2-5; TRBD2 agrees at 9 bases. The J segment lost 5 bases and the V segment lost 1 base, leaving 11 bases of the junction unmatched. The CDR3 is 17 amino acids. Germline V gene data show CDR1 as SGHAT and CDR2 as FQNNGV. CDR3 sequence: CASSLGDTSGSRETQYF. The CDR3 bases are TGTGCCAGCAGCTTAGGGGACACTAGCGGGTCAAGGGAGACCCAGTACTTC.

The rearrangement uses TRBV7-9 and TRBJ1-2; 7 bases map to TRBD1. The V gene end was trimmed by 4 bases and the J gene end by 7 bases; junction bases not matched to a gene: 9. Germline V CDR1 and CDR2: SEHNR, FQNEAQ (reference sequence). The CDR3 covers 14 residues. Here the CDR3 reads CASSWSGQATGYTF. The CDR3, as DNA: TGTGCCAGCAGCTGGAGTGGACAGGCAACTGGCTACACCTTC.

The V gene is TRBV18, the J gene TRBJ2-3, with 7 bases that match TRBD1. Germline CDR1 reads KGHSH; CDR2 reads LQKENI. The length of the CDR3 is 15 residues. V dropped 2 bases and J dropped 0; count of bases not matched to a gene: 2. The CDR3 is CASSPTGVSTDTQYF. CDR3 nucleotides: TGTGCCAGCTCACCAACAGGGGTGAGCACAGATACGCAGTATTTT.

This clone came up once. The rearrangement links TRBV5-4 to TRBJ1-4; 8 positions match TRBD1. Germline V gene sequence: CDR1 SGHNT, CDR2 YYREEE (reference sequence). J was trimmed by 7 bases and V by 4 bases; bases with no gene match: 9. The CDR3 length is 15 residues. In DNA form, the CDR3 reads TGTGCCAGCAGCCAGGGGGCGGCTAGTGGTGAAAAACTGTTTTTT. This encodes CASSQGAASGEKLFF.

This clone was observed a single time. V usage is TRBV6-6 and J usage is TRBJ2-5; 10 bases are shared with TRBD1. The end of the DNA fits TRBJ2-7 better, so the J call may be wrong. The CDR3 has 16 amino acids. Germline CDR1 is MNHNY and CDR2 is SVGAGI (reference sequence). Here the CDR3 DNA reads TGTGCCAGCAGTTACCGCAGGACAGGGGGTTCCTACGAGCAGTACTTC. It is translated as CASSYRRTGGSYEQYF.

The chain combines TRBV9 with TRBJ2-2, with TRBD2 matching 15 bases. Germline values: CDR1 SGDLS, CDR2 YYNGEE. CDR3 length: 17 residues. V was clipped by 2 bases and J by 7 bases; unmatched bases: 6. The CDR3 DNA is TGTGCCAGCAGCGTGGGACTAGCGGGAGGAGGAATCGGGGAGCTGTTTTTT. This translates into CASSVGLAGGGIGELFF.

The CDR3 spells CASSDQRTGADTQYF. DNA for the CDR3: TGTGCCAGCAGTGACCAAAGGACAGGCGCAGATACGCAGTATTTT. The chain is built from TRBV6-4 and TRBJ2-3; 7 bases match TRBD1. V dropped 2 bases and J dropped 4; count of bases not matched to a gene: 6. Germline CDR1 is MRHNA and CDR2 is SNTAGT. This CDR3 spans 15 amino acids.

The CDR3 is CASTPRGDYQPQHF. DNA of the CDR3: TGTGCCAGCACCCCCCGTGGGGACTACCAGCCCCAGCATTTT. The chain uses TRBV6-6 and TRBJ1-5; TRBD1 might be the D (5 bases). In germline, CDR1 is MNHNY, CDR2 SVGAGI (reference sequence). The V gene lost 7 bases and the J gene lost 7 bases, with 17 bases spanning the gap. CDR3 length: 14 amino acids.

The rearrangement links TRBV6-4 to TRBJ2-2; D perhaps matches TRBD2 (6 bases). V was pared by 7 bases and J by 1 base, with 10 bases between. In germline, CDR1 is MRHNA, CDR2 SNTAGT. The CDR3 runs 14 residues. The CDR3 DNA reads TGTGCCAGCAAACTCGGGAGGAACACCGGGGAGCTGTTTTTT. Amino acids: CASKLGRNTGELFF.

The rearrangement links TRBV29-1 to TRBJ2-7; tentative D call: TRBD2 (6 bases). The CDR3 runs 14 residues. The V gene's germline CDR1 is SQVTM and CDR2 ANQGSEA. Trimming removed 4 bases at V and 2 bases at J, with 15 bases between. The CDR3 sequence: CSVARTLAPYEQYF. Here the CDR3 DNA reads TGCAGCGTTGCCCGGACACTAGCCCCCTACGAGCAGTACTTC.

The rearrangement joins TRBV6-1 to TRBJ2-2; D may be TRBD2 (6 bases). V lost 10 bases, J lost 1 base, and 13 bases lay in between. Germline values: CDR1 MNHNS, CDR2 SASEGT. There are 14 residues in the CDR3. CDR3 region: CATAGLLNTGELFF. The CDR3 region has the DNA TGTGCCACTGCGGGACTCTTGAACACCGGGGAGCTGTTTTTT.

CDR3 residues: CASSLTSIGTDTQYF. The CDR3 nucleotides are TGTGCCAGTAGTCTTACTAGTATAGGCACAGATACGCAGTATTTT. The rearrangement links TRBV19 to TRBJ2-3, with D possibly TRBD2 on 5 matching bases. In germline, CDR1 is LNHDA, CDR2 SQIVND (reference sequence). V dropped 5 bases and J dropped 1 base, with 13 bases sitting between them. The CDR3 sequence is 15 residues long.

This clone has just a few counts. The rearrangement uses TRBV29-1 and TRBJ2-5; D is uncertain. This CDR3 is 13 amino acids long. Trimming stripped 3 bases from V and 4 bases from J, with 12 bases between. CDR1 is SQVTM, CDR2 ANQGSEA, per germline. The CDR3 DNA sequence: TGCAGCGTTGAGGTCTCAGGTTCAGAGACCCAGTACTTC. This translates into CSVEVSGSETQYF.

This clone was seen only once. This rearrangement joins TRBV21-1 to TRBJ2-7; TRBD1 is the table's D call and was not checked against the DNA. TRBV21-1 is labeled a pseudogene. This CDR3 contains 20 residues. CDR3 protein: CASSKEGQGGWREKDYEQYF. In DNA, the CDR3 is TGTGCCAGCAGCAAAGAGGGGCAAGGGGGCTGGCGGGAAAAGGACTACGAGCAGTACTTC.

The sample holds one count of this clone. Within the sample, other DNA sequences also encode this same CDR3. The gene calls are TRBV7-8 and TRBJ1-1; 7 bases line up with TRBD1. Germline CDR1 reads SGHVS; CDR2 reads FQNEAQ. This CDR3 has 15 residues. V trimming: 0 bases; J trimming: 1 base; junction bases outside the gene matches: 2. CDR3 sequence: CASSLAGTANTEAFF. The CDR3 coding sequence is TGTGCCAGCAGCTTAGCAGGGACAGCGAACACTGAAGCTTTCTTT.